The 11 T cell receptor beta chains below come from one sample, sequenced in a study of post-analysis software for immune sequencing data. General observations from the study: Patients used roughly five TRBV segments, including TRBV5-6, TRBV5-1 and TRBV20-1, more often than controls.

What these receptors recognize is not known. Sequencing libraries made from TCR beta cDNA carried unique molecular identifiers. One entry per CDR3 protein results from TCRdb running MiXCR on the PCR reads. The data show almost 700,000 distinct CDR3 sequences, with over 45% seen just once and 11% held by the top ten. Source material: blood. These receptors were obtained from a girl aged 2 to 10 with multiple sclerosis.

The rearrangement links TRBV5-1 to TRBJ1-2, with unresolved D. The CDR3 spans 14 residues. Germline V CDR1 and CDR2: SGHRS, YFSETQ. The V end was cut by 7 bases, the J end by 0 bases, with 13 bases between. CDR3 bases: TGCGCCAGCTGGGCGGGGTTGTCTAACTATGGCTACACCTTC. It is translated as CASWAGLSNYGYTF.

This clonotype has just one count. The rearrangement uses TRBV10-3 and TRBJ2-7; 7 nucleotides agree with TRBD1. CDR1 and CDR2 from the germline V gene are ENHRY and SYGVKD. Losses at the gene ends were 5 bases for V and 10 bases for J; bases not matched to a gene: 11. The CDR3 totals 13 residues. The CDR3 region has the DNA TGTGCCATCAGTTGGGACAGACAAGAGGCCCAGTACTTC. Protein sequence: CAISWDRQEAQYF.

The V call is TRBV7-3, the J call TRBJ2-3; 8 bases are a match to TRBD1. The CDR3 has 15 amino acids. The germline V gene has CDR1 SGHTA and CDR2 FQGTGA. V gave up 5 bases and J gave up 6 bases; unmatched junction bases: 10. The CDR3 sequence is CASSTTGGRGDTQYF. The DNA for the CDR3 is TGTGCCAGCAGCACAACAGGGGGAAGGGGGGATACGCAGTATTTT.

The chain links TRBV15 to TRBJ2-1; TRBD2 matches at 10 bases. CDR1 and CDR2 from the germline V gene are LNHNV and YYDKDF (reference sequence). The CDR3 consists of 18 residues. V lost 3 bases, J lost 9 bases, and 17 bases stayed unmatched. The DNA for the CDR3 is TGTGCCACCAGCAGCCGCGGAAGGAGCGGGAGGGCCAGTAGTGAGCAGTTCTTC. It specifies CATSSRGRSGRASSEQFF.

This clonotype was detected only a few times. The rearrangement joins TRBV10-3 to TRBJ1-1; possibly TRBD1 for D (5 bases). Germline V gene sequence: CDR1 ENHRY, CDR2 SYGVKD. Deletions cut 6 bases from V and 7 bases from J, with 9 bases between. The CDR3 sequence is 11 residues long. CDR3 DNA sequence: TGTGCCATCAGCGGGGCCTTTGAAGCTTTCTTT. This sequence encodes CAISGAFEAFF.

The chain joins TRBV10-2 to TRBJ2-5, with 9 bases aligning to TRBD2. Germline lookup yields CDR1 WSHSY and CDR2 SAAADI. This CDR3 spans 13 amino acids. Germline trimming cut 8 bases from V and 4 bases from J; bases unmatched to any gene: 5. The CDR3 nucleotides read TGCGCCAGCCAAGCGGGGGGAGGAGAGACCCAGTACTTC. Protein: CASQAGGGETQYF.

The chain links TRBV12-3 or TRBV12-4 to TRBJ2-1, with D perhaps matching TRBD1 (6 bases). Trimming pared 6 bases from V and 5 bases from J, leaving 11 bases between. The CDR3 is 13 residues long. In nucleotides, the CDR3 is TGTGCCAGCAGCCTGGGACACAACAATGAGCAGTTCTTC. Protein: CASSLGHNNEQFF.

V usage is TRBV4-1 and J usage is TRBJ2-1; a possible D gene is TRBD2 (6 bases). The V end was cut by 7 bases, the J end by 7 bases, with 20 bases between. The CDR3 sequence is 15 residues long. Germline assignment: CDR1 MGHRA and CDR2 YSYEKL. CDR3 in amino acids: CASKKRWGVGNEQFF. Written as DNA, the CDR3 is TGCGCCAGCAAGAAGCGGTGGGGGGTGGGGAATGAGCAGTTCTTC.

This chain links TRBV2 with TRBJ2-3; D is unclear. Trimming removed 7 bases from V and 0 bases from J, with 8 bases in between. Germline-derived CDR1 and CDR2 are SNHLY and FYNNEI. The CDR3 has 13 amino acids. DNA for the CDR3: TGTGCCAGCAATGAGTACAGCACAGATACGCAGTATTTT. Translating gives CASNEYSTDTQYF. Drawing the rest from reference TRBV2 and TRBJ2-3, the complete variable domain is EPEVTQTPSHQVTQMGQEVILRCVPISNHLYFYWYRQILGQKVEFLVSFYNNEISEKSEIFDDQFSVERPDGSNFTLKIRSTKLEDSAMYFCASNEYSTDTQYFGPGTRLTVL.

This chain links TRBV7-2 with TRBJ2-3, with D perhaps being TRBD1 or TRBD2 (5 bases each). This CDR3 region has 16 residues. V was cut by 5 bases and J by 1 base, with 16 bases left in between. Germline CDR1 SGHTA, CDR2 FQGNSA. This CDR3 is CASSPLAQGGTDTQYF. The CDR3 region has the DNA TGTGCCAGCAGCCCCCTTGCCCAGGGAGGCACAGATACGCAGTATTTT.

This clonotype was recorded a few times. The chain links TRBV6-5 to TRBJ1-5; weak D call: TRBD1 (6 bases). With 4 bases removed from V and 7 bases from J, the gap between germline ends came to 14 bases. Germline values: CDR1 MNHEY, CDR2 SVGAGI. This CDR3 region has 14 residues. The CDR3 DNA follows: TGTGCCAGCAGTTTCCAGGGGCGGGAGCAGCCCCAGCATTTT. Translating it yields CASSFQGREQPQHF.